This paragraph covers one TCR beta chain sequence. The antigen is unknown. Regarding time point: persistent/refractory GD, antithyroid drugs over 5 years with positive TRAb. PBMC-derived RNA was used for the TCR library. The data belong to a study of regulatory T cells in long-lasting Graves disease. Across the whole study: Over 5 years of antithyroid drugs plus positive TSH receptor antibodies defined persistent Graves' disease. The study's findings and limits: Persistent-disease Graves' patients showed less TCR diversity than new cases. Whereas new patients shared 966 public clonotypes, persistent patients shared more, at 2,500 to 3,500. Patients with persistent disease showed a bias toward TRBV28, TRBJ1-2 and TRBJ2-5.

Trimming left V 4 bases short and J 2 bases short, with 3 bases between. This CDR3 region has 12 residues. CDR1 is WSHSY and CDR2 is SAAADI in the germline V gene. Building of the TCR beta libraries involved iRepertoire HTBI primers and Arm-PCR of CDR3 regions. TCRdb re-derived calls from the multiplex PCR reads in MiXCR, one entry per CDR3 protein. The table has hundreds of thousands of distinct CDR3 sequences, less than 25% seen once. The chain links TRBV10-2 to TRBJ1-3, with D uncertain. Sequenced here: peripheral blood mononuclear cells (PBMCs), sampled when the disease was refractory, from a patient treated with antithyroid drugs. This sequence was found in a female donor with Graves disease. DNA for the CDR3: TGCGCCAGCAGTGCCGCTGGAAACACCATATATTTT. This gives the protein CASSAAGNTIYF.